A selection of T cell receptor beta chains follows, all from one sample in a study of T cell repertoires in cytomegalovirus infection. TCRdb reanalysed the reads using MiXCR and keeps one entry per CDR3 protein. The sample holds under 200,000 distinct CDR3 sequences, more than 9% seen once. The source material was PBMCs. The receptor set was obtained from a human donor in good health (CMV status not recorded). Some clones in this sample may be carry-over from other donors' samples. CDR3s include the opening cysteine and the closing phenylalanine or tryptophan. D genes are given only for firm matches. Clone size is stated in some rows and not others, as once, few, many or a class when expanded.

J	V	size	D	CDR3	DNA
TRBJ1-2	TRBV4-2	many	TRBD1	CASSHVGTGYGYTF	TGTGCCAGCAGCCACGTCGGGACAGGCTATGGCTACACCTTC
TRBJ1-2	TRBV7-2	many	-	CASSRQPADGYTF	TGTGCCAGCAGTCGACAGCCGGCCGATGGCTACACCTTC
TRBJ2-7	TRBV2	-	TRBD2	CASSEVTGTSLYF	TGTGCCAGCAGTGAGGTAACCGGGACTAGCCTGTACTTC
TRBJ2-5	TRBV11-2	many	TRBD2	CASSAGTSRGGETQYF	TGTGCCAGCAGCGCCGGGACTAGTCGGGGCGGCGAGACCCAGTACTTC
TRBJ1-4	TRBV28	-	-	CASTPEYQGNEKLFF	TGTGCCAGCACCCCGGAGTACCAGGGAAATGAAAAACTGTTTTTT
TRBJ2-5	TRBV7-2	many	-	CASSPTQETQYF	TGTGCCAGCAGCCCAACCCAAGAGACCCAGTACTTC
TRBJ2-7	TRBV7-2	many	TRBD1	CASSLGTVEYEQYF	TGTGCCAGCAGCCTCGGGACAGTCGAGTACGAGCAGTACTTC
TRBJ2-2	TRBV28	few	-	CASSPSEAGLLGELFF	TGTGCCAGCAGCCCCTCCGAGGCGGGGTTGTTGGGGGAGCTGTTTTTT
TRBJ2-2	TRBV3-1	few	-	CASSQGASGGELFF	TGTGCCAGCAGCCAAGGGGCCTCAGGGGGGGAGCTGTTTTTT
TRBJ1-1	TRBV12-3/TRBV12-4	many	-	CASSLVGGPLNTEAFF	TGTGCCAGCAGTTTAGTAGGGGGACCACTCAACACTGAAGCTTTCTTT
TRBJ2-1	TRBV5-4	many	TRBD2	CASSLDLFGTSGSGEQFF	TGTGCCAGCAGCTTGGATCTTTTTGGTACTAGCGGGAGTGGTGAGCAGTTCTTC
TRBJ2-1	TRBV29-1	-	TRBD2	CSAPSSGPSEQFF	TGCAGCGCGCCCTCTAGCGGGCCAAGTGAGCAGTTCTTC
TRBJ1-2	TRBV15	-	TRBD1	CATSGPDRGDLVGGYTF	TGTGCCACCAGCGGACCGGACAGGGGCGATCTTGTGGGTGGCTACACCTTC
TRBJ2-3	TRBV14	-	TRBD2	CASSQVVWTSGGRTDTQYF	TGTGCCAGCAGCCAAGTTGTGTGGACTAGCGGGGGTCGAACAGATACGCAGTATTTT
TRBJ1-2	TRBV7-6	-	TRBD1	CASSFPGGDNYGYTF	TGTGCCAGCAGCTTTCCAGGGGGCGATAATTATGGCTACACCTTC
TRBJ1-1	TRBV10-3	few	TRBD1	CAIKRDTGAFSNTEAFF	TGTGCCATCAAGAGAGATACAGGGGCGTTTTCGAACACTGAAGCTTTCTTT
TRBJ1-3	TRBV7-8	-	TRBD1	CASSLPWDSSPNEAGNAIYF	TGTGCCAGCAGCTTACCTTGGGACAGTTCTCCTAATGAGGCTGGAAACGCCATATATTTT
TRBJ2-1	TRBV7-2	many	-	CASSPIRSLLSNEQFF	TGTGCCAGCAGCCCGATTAGGTCCTTGTTGAGCAATGAGCAGTTCTTC
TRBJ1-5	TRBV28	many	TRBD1	CASIHGTGANQPQHF	TGTGCCAGCATCCACGGGACAGGGGCGAATCAGCCCCAGCATTTT
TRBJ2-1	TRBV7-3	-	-	CASSLRTDNEQFF	TGTGCCAGCAGCTTACGGACAGACAATGAGCAGTTCTTC
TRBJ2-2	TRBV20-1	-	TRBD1	CSARPGQGRAGELFF	TGCAGTGCTAGACCGGGACAGGGAAGAGCCGGGGAGCTGTTTTTT
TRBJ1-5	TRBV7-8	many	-	CASSLDRTDNQPQHF	TGTGCCAGCAGCTTAGATAGGACAGATAATCAGCCCCAGCATTTT
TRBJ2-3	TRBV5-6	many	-	CASSLSGTSTDTQYF	TGTGCCAGCAGCTTGTCAGGGACTAGCACAGATACGCAGTATTTT
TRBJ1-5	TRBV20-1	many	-	CSARELVQPQHF	TGCAGTGCTAGAGAGCTAGTTCAGCCCCAGCATTTT
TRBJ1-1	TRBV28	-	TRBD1	CASSVQGDPTEAFF	TGTGCCAGCAGTGTCCAGGGGGACCCCACTGAAGCTTTCTTT
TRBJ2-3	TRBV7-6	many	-	CASSLDTIIAPTDTQYF	TGTGCCAGCAGCTTGGACACCATTATCGCCCCTACAGATACGCAGTATTTT
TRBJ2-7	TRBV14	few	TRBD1	CASKIGQGMYEQYF	TGTGCCAGCAAAATAGGACAGGGGATGTACGAGCAGTACTTC
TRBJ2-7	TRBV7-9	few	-	CASSLRGIYEQYF	TGTGCCAGCAGCTTAAGGGGGATCTACGAGCAGTACTTC
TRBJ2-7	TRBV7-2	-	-	CASSLVLRAYEQYF	TGTGCCAGCAGCTTAGTTTTGAGGGCCTACGAGCAGTACTTC
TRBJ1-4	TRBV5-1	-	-	CASSQTAATNEKLFF	TGCGCCAGCAGCCAGACGGCCGCAACTAATGAAAAACTGTTTTTT
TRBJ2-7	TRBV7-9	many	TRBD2	CATGLGTSGAPEQYF	TGTGCCACCGGTCTAGGGACTAGCGGGGCGCCAGAGCAGTACTTC
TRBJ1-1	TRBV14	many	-	CASSQELRGAEAFF	TGTGCCAGCAGCCAAGAGTTGCGAGGGGCTGAAGCTTTCTTT
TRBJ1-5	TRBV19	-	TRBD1	CASRKTTGAYQPQHF	TGTGCCAGTAGAAAGACGACAGGGGCCTATCAGCCCCAGCATTTT
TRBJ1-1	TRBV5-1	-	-	CASSLIAVMNTEAFF	TGCGCCAGCAGCTTGATAGCAGTGATGAACACTGAAGCTTTCTTT
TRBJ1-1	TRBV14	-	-	CASSQWMGVTEAFF	TGTGCCAGCAGCCAATGGATGGGGGTCACTGAAGCTTTCTTT
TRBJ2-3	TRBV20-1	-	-	CSASLNTQYF	TGCAGTGCTAGTTTGAATACGCAGTATTTT
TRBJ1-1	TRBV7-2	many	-	CASSLDRRGVNTEAFF	TGTGCCAGCAGCTTAGATCGGCGGGGGGTGAACACTGAAGCTTTCTTT
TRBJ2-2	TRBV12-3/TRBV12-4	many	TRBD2	CASSLRGGAGELFF	TGTGCCAGCAGTTTGCGGGGGGGGGCCGGGGAGCTGTTTTTT
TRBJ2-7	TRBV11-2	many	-	CASSRDGLGEQYF	TGTGCCAGCAGCCGAGACGGGTTGGGCGAGCAGTACTTC
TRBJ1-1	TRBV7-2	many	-	CASSSQYTEAFF	TGTGCCAGCAGCTCCCAGTATACTGAAGCTTTCTTT
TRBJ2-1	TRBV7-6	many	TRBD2	CASSLTLAGYSYNEQFF	TGTGCCAGCAGCTTAACCTTAGCGGGATACTCCTACAATGAGCAGTTCTTC
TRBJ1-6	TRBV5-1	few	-	CASSPAGANSPLHF	TGCGCCAGCAGCCCAGCGGGGGCCAATTCACCCCTCCACTTT
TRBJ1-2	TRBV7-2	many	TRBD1	CASSEKGGGTYGYTF	TGTGCCAGCAGCGAAAAAGGGGGCGGAACCTATGGCTACACCTTC